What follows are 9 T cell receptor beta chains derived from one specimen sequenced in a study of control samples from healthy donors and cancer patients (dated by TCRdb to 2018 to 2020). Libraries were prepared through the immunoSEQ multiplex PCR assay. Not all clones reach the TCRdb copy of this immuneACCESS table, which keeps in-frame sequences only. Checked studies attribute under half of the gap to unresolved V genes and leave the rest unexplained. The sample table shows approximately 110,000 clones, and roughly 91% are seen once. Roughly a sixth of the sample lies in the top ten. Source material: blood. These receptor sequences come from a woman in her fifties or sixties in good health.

The chain's CDR3 is CASSPRLQGSYGYTF. CDR3 nucleotide sequence: TGCGCCAGCAGCCCACGACTACAGGGCTCCTATGGCTACACCTTC. The chain has TRBV5-1 and TRBJ1-2; a possible D gene is TRBD1 (6 bases). The germline V gene encodes CDR1 SGHRS and CDR2 YFSETQ. The V end lost 4 bases, the J end lost 4 bases, and 17 bases lay between the germline ends. This CDR3 spans 15 amino acids.

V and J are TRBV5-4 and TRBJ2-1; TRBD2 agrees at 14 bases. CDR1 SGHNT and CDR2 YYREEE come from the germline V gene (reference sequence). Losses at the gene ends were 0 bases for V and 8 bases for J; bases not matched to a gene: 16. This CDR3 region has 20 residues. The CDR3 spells CASSLGARAGTSGRSDEQFF. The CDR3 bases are TGTGCCAGCAGCTTGGGCGCTAGGGCTGGGACTAGCGGGAGATCCGATGAGCAGTTCTTC. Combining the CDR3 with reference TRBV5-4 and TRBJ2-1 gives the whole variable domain ETGVTQSPTHLIKTRGQQVTLRCSSQSGHNTVSWYQQALGQGPQFIFQYYREEENGRGNFPPRFSGLQFPNYSSELNVNALELDDSALYLCASSLGARAGTSGRSDEQFFGPGTRLTVL.

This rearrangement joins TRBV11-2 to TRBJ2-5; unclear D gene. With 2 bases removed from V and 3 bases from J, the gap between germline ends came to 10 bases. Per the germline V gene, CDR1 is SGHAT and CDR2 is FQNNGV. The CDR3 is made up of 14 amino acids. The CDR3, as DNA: TGTGCCAGCAGCTTAACTACGCCGAAAGAGACCCAGTACTTC. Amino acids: CASSLTTPKETQYF.

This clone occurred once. The CDR3 DNA is TGTGCCAGCAGCTTAGGGTTGCGGCAAGAGACCCAGTACTTC. It specifies CASSLGLRQETQYF. This chain connects TRBV7-2 to TRBJ2-5; no reliable D call. This CDR3 contains 14 residues. The V end was cut by 1 base, the J end by 2 bases, with 8 bases between. Germline CDR1 and CDR2: SGHTA and FQGNSA.

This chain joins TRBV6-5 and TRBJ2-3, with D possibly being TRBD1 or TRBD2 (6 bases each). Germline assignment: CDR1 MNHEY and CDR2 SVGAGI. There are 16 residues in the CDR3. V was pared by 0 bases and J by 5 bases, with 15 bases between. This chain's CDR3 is CASSYSGGGTGDTQYF. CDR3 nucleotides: TGTGCCAGCAGTTACTCGGGGGGCGGGACGGGAGATACGCAGTATTTT.

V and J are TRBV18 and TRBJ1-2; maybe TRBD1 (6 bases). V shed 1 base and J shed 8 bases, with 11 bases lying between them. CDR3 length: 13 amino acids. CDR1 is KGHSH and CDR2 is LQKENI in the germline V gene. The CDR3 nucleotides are TGTGCCAGCTCACCACTGGGACATCAGGGCTACACCTTC. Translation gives CASSPLGHQGYTF. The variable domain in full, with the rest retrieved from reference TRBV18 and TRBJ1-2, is NAGVMQNPRHLVRRRGQEARLRCSPMKGHSHVYWYRQLPEEGLKFMVYLQKENIIDESGMPKERFSAEFPKEGPSILRIQQVVRGDSAAYFCASSPLGHQGYTFGSGTRLTVV.

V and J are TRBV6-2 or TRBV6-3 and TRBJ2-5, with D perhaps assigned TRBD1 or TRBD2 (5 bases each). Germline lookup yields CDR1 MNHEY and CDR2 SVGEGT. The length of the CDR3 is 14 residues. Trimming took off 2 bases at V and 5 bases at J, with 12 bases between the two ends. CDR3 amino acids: CASSYDWGWETQYF. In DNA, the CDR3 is TGTGCCAGCAGTTACGATTGGGGGTGGGAGACCCAGTACTTC.

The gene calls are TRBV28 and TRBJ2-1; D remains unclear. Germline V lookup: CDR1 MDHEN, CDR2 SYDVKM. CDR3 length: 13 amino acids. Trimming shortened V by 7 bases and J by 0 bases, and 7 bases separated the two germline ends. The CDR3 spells CASTYSSYNEQFF. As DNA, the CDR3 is TGTGCCAGCACTTATAGCTCCTACAATGAGCAGTTCTTC.

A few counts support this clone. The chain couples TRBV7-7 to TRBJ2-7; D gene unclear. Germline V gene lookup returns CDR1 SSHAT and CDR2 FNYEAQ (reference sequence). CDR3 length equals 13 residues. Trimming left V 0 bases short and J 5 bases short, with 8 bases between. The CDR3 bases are TGTGCCAGCAGCTTAGCCGGCAGCCACGAGCAGTACTTC. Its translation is CASSLAGSHEQYF.